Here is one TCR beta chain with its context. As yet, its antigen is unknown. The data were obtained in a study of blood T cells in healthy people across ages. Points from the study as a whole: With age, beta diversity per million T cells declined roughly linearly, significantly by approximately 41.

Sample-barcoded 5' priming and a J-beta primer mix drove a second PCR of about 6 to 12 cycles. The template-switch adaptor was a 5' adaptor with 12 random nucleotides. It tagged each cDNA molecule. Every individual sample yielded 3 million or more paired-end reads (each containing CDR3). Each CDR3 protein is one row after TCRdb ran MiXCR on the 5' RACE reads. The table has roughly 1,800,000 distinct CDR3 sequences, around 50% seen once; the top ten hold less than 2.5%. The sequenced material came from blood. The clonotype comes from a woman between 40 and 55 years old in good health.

The CDR3 here is CASSLPSGELKGEQFF. As DNA, the CDR3 is TGTGCCAGCAGCTTACCTAGCGGGGAATTGAAGGGTGAGCAGTTCTTC. This chain connects TRBV7-2 to TRBJ2-1; 9 nucleotides agree with TRBD2. Germline CDR1 SGHTA, CDR2 FQGNSA. Trimming removed 2 bases from V and 9 bases from J; junction bases left unmatched: 11. This CDR3 spans 16 amino acids.